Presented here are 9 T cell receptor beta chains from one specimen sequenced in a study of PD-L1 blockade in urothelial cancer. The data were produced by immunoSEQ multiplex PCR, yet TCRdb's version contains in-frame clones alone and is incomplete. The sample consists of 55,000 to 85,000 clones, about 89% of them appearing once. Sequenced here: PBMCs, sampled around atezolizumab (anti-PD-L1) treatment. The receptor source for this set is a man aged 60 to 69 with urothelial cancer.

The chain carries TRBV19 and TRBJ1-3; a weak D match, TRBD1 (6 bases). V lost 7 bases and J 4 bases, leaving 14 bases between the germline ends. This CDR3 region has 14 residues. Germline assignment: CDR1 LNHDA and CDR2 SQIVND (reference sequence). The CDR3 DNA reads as TGTGCCAGTACCTCAGGGGTAATGGGAAACACCATATATTTT. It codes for CASTSGVMGNTIYF.

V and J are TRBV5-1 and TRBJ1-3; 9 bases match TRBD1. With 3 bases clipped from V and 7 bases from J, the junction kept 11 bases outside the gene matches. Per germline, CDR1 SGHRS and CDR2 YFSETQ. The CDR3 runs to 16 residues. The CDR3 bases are TGCGCCAGCAGCTCGATAGCCGGGACAGGGCGGAACACCATATATTTT. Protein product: CASSSIAGTGRNTIYF.

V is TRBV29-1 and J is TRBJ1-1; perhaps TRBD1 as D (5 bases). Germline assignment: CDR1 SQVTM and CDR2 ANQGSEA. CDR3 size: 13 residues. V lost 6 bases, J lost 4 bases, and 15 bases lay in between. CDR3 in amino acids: CSVRQKFGTEAFF. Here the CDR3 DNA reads TGCAGCGTGAGACAGAAATTCGGCACTGAAGCTTTCTTT.

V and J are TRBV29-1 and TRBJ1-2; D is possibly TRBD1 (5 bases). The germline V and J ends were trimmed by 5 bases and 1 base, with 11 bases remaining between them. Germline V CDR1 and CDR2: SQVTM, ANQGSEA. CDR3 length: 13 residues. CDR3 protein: CSVHQGYNYGYTF. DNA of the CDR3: TGCAGCGTTCATCAGGGCTATAACTATGGCTACACCTTC.

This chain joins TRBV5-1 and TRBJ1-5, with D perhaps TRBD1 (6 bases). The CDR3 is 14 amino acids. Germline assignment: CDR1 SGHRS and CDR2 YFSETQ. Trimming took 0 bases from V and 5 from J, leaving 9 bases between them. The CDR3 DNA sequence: TGCGCCAGCAGCTTGGACCCAGGGGATCAGCCCCAGCATTTT. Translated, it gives CASSLDPGDQPQHF.

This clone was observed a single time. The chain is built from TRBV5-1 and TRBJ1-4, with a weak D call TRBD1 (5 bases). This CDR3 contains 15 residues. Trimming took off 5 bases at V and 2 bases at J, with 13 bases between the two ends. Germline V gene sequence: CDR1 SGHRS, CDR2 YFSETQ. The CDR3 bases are TGCGCCAGCAGGCGCGGGGGGGTCACTAATGAAAAACTGTTTTTT. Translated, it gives CASRRGGVTNEKLFF.

CDR3 region: CAISESSLRVNEQFF. DNA of the CDR3: TGTGCCATCAGTGAGTCATCTCTCAGGGTCAATGAGCAGTTCTTC. The rearrangement uses TRBV10-3 and TRBJ2-1, with a weak D call TRBD1 (5 bases). The CDR3 is 15 amino acids. Germline values: CDR1 ENHRY, CDR2 SYGVKD. Trimming took 0 bases from V and 6 from J, leaving 12 bases between them.

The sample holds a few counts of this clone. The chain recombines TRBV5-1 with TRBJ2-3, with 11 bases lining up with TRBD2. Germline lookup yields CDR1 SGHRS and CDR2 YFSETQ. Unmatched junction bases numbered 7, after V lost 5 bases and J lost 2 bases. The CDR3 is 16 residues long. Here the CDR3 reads CASRAGLAGFTDTQYF. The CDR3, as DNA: TGCGCCAGCAGAGCCGGACTAGCGGGCTTCACAGATACGCAGTATTTT.

The DNA of the CDR3 is TGTGCCAGCAGTGTACAGGGTTTAAGCGAGCAGTACTTC. It encodes CASSVQGLSEQYF. The chain employs TRBV6-1 and TRBJ2-7; D is perhaps TRBD1 (6 bases). The germline V and J ends were trimmed by 4 bases and 6 bases, with 13 bases remaining between them. This CDR3 contains 13 residues. In germline, CDR1 is MNHNS, CDR2 SASEGT.